The sequence of this T cell receptor (beta chain) was determined in a study of T cell responses to AZD1222 COVID-19 vaccine. The method was immunoSEQ multiplex PCR; TCRdb's version includes in-frame clones alone and lacks a portion of them. The sample gives about 120,000 clones, approximately 85% of which show up once; 3% to 4% is in the top ten. Sequences were derived from peripheral blood, sampled on day 0 of MenACWY control vaccination. The sequence was collected from an adult in good health.

The CDR3 is CATSATAYSYNEQFF. In nucleotides, the CDR3 is TGTGCCACCAGTGCTACAGCCTACTCCTACAATGAGCAGTTCTTC. The rearrangement links TRBV24-1 to TRBJ2-1; D is uncertain. V was cut by 5 bases and J by 0 bases, with 10 bases left in between. Per the germline V gene, CDR1 is KGHDR and CDR2 is SFDVKD. This CDR3 is built from 15 residues.